This T cell receptor beta chain was recovered during a study of spatial heterogeneity in lung cancer. V lost 0 bases to trimming and J lost 3 bases, with 12 bases between them. This CDR3 contains 14 residues. Germline lookup yields CDR1 DFQATT and CDR2 SNEGSKA (reference sequence). Stated time point: blood at routine non-recurrence follow-up after resection. MiXCR, applied by TCRdb to the 5' RACE reads, yields one record per CDR3 protein. The repertoire holds about 27,000 distinct CDR3 sequences, with about 5.2% as singletons. This clonotype appeared many times. This sequence originates from a female donor with early-stage non-small cell lung cancer. The sequencing here drew on PBMCs, taken at follow-up. The rearrangement links TRBV20-1 to TRBJ2-7; D is possibly TRBD2 (5 bases). CDR3 coding DNA: TGCAGTGCTAGAGAGCTGGGAGAGGGCTACGAGCAGTACTTC. This encodes CSARELGEGYEQYF.